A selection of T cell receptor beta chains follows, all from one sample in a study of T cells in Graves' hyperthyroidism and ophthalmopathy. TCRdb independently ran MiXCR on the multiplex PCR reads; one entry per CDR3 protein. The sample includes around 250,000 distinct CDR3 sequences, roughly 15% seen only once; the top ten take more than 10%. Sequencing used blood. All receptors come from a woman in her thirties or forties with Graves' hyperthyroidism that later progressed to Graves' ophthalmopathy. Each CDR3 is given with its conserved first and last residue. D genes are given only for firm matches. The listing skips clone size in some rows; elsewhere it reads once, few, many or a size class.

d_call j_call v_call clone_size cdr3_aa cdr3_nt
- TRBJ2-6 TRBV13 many CASSNGGLSGANVLTF TGTGCCAGTTCGAACGGAGGGCTGAGTGGGGCCAACGTCCTGACTTTC
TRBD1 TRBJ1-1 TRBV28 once CASSLWGQGNTEAFF TGTGCCAGCAGTTTATGGGGACAGGGGAACACTGAAGCTTTCTTT
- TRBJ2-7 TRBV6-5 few CASSYVRGQGSEQYF TGTGCCAGCAGTTACGTCAGGGGCCAGGGATCCGAGCAGTACTTC
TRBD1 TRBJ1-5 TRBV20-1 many CSARTGGQPQHF TGCAGTGCTCGGACAGGGGGTCAGCCCCAGCATTTT
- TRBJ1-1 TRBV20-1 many CSARDWGSNTEAFF TGCAGTGCTAGAGATTGGGGTTCGAACACTGAAGCTTTCTTT
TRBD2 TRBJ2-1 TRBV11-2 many CASRTLAGSSYNEQFF TGTGCCAGCAGAACACTAGCGGGGAGCTCCTACAATGAGCAGTTCTTC
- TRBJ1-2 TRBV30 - CAWHRNYGYTF TGTGCCTGGCACAGAAACTATGGCTACACCTTC
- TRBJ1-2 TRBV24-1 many CATSDPNTSNYGYTF TGTGCCACCAGTGATCCCAATACTTCTAACTATGGCTACACCTTC
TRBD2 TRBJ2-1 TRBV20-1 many CSASFREGHEQFF TGCAGTGCTAGTTTCCGGGAGGGCCACGAGCAGTTCTTC
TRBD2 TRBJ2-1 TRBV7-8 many CASSLVPGTSVSSYNEQFF TGTGCCAGCAGCTTAGTTCCCGGGACTAGCGTAAGCTCCTACAATGAGCAGTTCTTC
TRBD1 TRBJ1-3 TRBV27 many CASSLRGVSSGNTIYF TGTGCCAGCAGTCTCAGGGGGGTTAGCTCTGGAAACACCATATATTTT
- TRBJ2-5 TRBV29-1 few CSVRGTAPQETQYF TGCAGCGTGAGGGGCACCGCCCCACAAGAGACCCAGTACTTC
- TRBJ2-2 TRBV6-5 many CASRGFMGTGELFF TGTGCCAGCAGAGGGTTTATGGGCACCGGGGAGCTGTTTTTT
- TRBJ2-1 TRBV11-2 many CASSPDQASSYNEQFF TGTGCCAGCAGCCCGGACCAGGCGAGCTCCTACAATGAGCAGTTCTTC
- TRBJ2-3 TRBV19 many CASSTRRTVRADTQYF TGTGCCAGTAGTACCCGAAGGACGGTCAGGGCAGATACGCAGTATTTT
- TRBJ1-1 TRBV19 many CASTRPGHRNTEAFF TGTGCCAGTACCCGGCCGGGACATCGGAACACTGAAGCTTTCTTT
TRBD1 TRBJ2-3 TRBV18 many CASSGQDSTDTQYF TGTGCCAGCTCCGGACAGGATAGCACAGATACGCAGTATTTT
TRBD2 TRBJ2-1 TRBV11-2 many CASSFLADYNEQFF TGTGCCAGCAGCTTTCTAGCGGACTACAATGAGCAGTTCTTC
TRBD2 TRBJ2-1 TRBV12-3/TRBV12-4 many CASSFSSGSAKQFF TGTGCCAGCAGTTTTTCTAGCGGGAGTGCTAAGCAGTTCTTC
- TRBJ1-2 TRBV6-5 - CASSFVGDSGYTF TGTGCCAGCAGTTTTGTGGGGGATAGTGGCTACACCTTC
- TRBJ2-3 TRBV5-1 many CASSVLTTDTQYF TGCGCCAGCAGCGTCTTGACCACAGATACGCAGTATTTT
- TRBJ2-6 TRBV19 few CASSTIRLGGAGANVLTF TGTGCCAGTAGTACGATAAGACTAGGGGGGGCAGGGGCCAACGTCCTGACTTTC
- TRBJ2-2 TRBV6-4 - CASSGPGTWAGGGELFF TGTGCCAGCAGTGGACCGGGGACGTGGGCCGGTGGCGGGGAGCTGTTTTTT
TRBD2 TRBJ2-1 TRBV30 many CAWGSGRVYNEQFF TGTGCCTGGGGTAGCGGGAGGGTTTACAATGAGCAGTTCTTC
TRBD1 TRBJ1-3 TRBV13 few CASSQGTGGSGNTIYF TGTGCCAGCAGCCAAGGGACAGGGGGCTCTGGAAACACCATATATTTT
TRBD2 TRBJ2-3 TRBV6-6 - CASSYREGRDTQYF TGTGCCAGCAGTTACCGGGAGGGCCGAGATACGCAGTATTTT
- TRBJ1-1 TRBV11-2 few CASSFLAGGINTEAFF TGTGCCAGCAGTTTTCTGGCCGGGGGCATTAACACTGAAGCTTTCTTT
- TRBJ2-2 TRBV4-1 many CASSQPGTGGELFF TGCGCCAGCAGCCAGCCTGGGACGGGCGGGGAGCTGTTTTTT
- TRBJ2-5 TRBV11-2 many CASSSYTGIQETQYF TGTGCCAGCAGCTCCTACACTGGGATACAAGAGACCCAGTACTTC
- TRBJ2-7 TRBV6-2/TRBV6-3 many CASSYSSWGYEQYF TGTGCCAGCAGTTACTCGTCTTGGGGCTACGAGCAGTACTTC
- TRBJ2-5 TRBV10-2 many CASSEGLRQYQETQYF TGCGCCAGCAGTGAGGGGTTACGACAGTACCAAGAGACCCAGTACTTC
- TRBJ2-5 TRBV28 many CASSPSEGQETQYF TGTGCCAGCAGCCCGTCCGAAGGGCAAGAGACCCAGTACTTC
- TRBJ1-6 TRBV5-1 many CASSFRTPADSPLHF TGCGCCAGCAGCTTTCGGACACCGGCGGATTCACCCCTCCACTTT
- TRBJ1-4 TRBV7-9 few CASSLGTAKNEKLFF TGTGCCAGCAGCTTAGGGACAGCCAAGAATGAAAAACTGTTTTTT
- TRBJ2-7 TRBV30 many CAWSIGTFPSGPYEQYF TGTGCCTGGAGTATAGGGACATTTCCTAGCGGTCCCTACGAGCAGTACTTC
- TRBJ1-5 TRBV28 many CASTTGFGNQPQHF TGTGCCAGCACCACAGGGTTCGGCAATCAGCCCCAGCATTTT
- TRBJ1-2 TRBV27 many CASTLRGAPSNYGYTF TGTGCCAGCACATTACGGGGGGCTCCTTCTAACTATGGCTACACCTTC
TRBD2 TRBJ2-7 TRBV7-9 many CASSLRGLAGDYEQYF TGTGCCAGCAGCTTACGAGGACTAGCGGGAGACTACGAGCAGTACTTC
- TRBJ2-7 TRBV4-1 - CASSQGGGGIEQYF TGCGCCAGCAGCCAAGGCGGAGGGGGGATCGAGCAGTACTTC
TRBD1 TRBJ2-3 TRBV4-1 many CASSQASGTADTQYF TGCGCCAGCAGCCAAGCGTCCGGGACAGCAGATACGCAGTATTTT
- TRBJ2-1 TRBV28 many CASSRSYNEQFF TGTGCCAGCAGCCGGTCTTACAATGAGCAGTTCTTC
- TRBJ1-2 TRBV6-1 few CASRSSYGYTF TGTGCCAGCAGATCCAGCTATGGCTACACCTTC
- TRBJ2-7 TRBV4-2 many CASSQDQGMSEQYF TGTGCCAGCAGCCAAGACCAGGGGATGAGCGAGCAGTACTTC
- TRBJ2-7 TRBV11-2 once CASSLGLATYEQYF TGTGCCAGCAGCTTAGGGCTAGCGACCTACGAGCAGTACTTC
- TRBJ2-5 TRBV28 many CASSLFGNLETQYF TGTGCCAGCAGCCTATTTGGCAATTTGGAGACCCAGTACTTC
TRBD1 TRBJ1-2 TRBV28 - CASSLTGGYEGYTF TGTGCCAGCAGTCTAACAGGGGGTTATGAGGGCTACACCTTC
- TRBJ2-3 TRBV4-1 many CASSQVWAGGTDTQYF TGCGCCAGCAGCCAAGTGTGGGCAGGAGGCACAGATACGCAGTATTTT
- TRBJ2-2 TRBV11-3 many CASSLEGTGELFF TGTGCCAGCAGCTTAGAAGGGACCGGGGAGCTGTTTTTT
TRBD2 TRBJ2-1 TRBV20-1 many CSARSPSGSYNEQFF TGCAGTGCTAGGTCGCCTAGCGGCTCCTACAATGAGCAGTTCTTC
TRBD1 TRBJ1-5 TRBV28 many CASTGSRDRISFNSNQPQHF TGTGCCAGCACCGGATCCCGGGACAGGATCTCTTTTAACAGCAATCAGCCCCAGCATTTT
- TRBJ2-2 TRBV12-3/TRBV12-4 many CASSLGYRGGELFF TGTGCCAGCAGTTTAGGTTATAGGGGCGGGGAGCTGTTTTTT
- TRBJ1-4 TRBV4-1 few CASSQVGDEKLFF TGCGCCAGCAGCCAAGTGGGGGATGAAAAACTGTTTTTT
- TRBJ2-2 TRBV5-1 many CASSPNTGELFF TGTGCCAGCAGCCCGAACACCGGGGAGCTGTTTTTT